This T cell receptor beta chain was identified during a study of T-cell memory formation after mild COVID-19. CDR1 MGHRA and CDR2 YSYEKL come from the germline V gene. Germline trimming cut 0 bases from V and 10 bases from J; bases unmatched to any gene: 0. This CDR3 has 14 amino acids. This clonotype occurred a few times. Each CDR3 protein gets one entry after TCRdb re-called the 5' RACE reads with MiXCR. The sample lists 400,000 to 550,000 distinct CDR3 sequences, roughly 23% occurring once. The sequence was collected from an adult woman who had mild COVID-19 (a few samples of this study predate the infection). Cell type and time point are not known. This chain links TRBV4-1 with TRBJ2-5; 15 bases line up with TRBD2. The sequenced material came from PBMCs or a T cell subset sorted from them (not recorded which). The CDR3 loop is CASSQEGLAGGQYF. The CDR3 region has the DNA TGCGCCAGCAGCCAAGAGGGACTAGCGGGGGGCCAGTACTTC.